This T cell receptor beta chain is from a study of technical replicates of blood from a few donors. There are 15 residues in the CDR3. J was trimmed by 3 bases and V by 1 base; bases with no gene match: 2. Germline lookup yields CDR1 SGHVS and CDR2 FNYEAQ. Using immunoSEQ multiplex PCR, the repertoire was profiled, and TCRdb retains in-frame clones only, with some absent. Counted here are some 70,000 clones, about 97% occurring once; the ten biggest clones make up approximately 0.26%. This receptor was obtained from a human donor in good health. The rearrangement joins TRBV7-6 to TRBJ2-3; TRBD2 matches 9 bases. The material sequenced was T cells isolated from PBMCs. CDR3 sequence: CASSLERGETDTQYF. The CDR3 bases are TGTGCCAGCAGCTTAGAGCGGGGGGAGACAGATACGCAGTATTTT.